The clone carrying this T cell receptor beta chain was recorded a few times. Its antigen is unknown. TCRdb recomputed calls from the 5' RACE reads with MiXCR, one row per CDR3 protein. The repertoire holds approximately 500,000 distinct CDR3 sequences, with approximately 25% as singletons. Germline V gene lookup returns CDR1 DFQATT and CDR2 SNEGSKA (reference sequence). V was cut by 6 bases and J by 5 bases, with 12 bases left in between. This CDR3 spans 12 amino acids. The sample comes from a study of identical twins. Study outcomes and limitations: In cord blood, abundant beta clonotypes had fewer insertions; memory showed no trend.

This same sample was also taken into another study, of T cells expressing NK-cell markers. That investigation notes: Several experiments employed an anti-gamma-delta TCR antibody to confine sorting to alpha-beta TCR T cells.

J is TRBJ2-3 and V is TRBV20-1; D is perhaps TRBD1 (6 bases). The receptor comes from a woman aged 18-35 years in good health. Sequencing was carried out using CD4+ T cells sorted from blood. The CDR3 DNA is TGCAGTGCCCCCCCACAGGGAGATACGCAGTATTTT. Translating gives CSAPPQGDTQYF.